The 4 T cell receptor beta chains below were found in one sample sequenced in a study of regulatory T cells in long-lasting Graves disease. Researchers made TCR beta libraries by using iRepertoire HTBI primers and running Arm-PCR on CDR3 regions. From the multiplex PCR reads, TCRdb called clonotypes with MiXCR, one entry per CDR3 protein. The sample lists 440,000 or so distinct CDR3 sequences; more than 12% were seen once. Specified time point: newly diagnosed GD, antithyroid drugs for less than 3 months. Extracted RNA from PBMCs served as the source of the TCR library. Separately, the same data were catalogued under a study of T cells in Graves' hyperthyroidism and ophthalmopathy.

Specimen: peripheral blood mononuclear cells (PBMCs), collected at new diagnosis, from a patient treated with antithyroid drugs. These receptors were collected from a woman aged 25 to 39 with Graves disease.

V usage is TRBV2 and J usage is TRBJ1-5; D gene ambiguous. The CDR3 is 11 amino acids. Germline CDR1 and CDR2: SNHLY and FYNNEI. The germline V and J ends were trimmed by 7 bases and 6 bases, with 7 bases remaining between them. The CDR3 protein is CASMTRQPQHF. The CDR3 DNA follows: TGTGCCAGCATGACCCGTCAGCCCCAGCATTTT. Full variable domain (outside the CDR3, taken from reference TRBV2 and TRBJ1-5): EPEVTQTPSHQVTQMGQEVILRCVPISNHLYFYWYRQILGQKVEFLVSFYNNEISEKSEIFDDQFSVERPDGSNFTLKIRSTKLEDSAMYFCASMTRQPQHFGDGTRLSIL.

The sample holds a few counts of this clonotype. The rearrangement joins TRBV20-1 to TRBJ2-7; D possibly uses TRBD1 or TRBD2 (7 bases each). The V end was cut by 3 bases, the J end by 3 bases, with 21 bases between. CDR3 length: 16 amino acids. Germline-derived CDR1 and CDR2 are DFQATT and SNEGSKA (reference sequence). CDR3: CSARRGLVTSRYEQYF. Written as DNA, the CDR3 is TGCAGTGCTAGGAGGGGGCTTGTGACTAGCCGCTACGAGCAGTACTTC.

The chain links TRBV6-2 or TRBV6-3 to TRBJ1-3; 9 bases fit TRBD1. J lost 4 bases, V lost 5 bases, and 9 bases had no gene match. The CDR3 runs to 16 residues. Germline V gene data show CDR1 as MNHEY and CDR2 as SVGEGT. The CDR3 loop reads CASSATGGGGGNTIYF. Written as DNA, the CDR3 is TGTGCCAGCAGTGCCACAGGGGGCGGAGGAGGAAACACCATATATTTT.

Many counts were recorded for this clonotype. The rearrangement uses TRBV3-1 and TRBJ2-2; TRBD2 aligns across 10 bases. The J segment lost 3 bases and the V segment lost 3 bases, leaving 7 bases of the junction unmatched. The CDR3 is 17 amino acids. Germline-derived CDR1 and CDR2 are LGHDT and YNNKEL (reference sequence). The CDR3 loop is CASSHSSGSVDTGELFF. DNA for the CDR3: TGTGCCAGCAGCCATTCTAGCGGGAGTGTAGACACCGGGGAGCTGTTTTTT. The full variable domain, rest sourced from reference TRBV3-1 and TRBJ2-2, is DTAVSQTPKYLVTQMGNDKSIKCEQNLGHDTMYWYKQDSKKFLKIMFSYNNKELIINETVPNRFSPKSPDKAHLNLHINSLELGDSAVYFCASSHSSGSVDTGELFFGEGSRLTVL.